A selection of T cell receptor beta chains follows, all from one sample in a study of early T cells in non-severe SARS-CoV-2 infection. Via MiXCR, TCRdb re-called the 5' RACE reads, giving one row per CDR3 protein. The table has about 77,000 distinct CDR3 sequences, approximately 5% seen once. The specimen comprised whole blood, sampled at baseline. These receptors all come from an adult who was a healthcare worker with PCR-confirmed SARS-CoV-2 infection or an uninfected control (not recorded which). CDR3s include the opening cysteine and the closing phenylalanine or tryptophan. A D gene is named only where the DNA matches it firmly. The listing skips clone size in some rows; elsewhere it reads once, few, many or a size class.

v_call	clone_size	j_call	cdr3_length	d_call	cdr3_nt	cdr3_aa
TRBV29-1	-	TRBJ1-2	12	-	TGCAGCTCTGGGACACCCCAGGGTGGCTACACCTTC	CSSGTPQGGYTF
TRBV5-1	-	TRBJ2-7	15	-	TGCGCCAGCAGCGAGGGGCCTCGCGATACCCACGAGCAGTACTTC	CASSEGPRDTHEQYF
TRBV7-2	many	TRBJ2-7	15	-	TGTGCCAGCAGCTTATATCCGGACTTAACCTACGAGCAGTACTTC	CASSLYPDLTYEQYF
TRBV28	many	TRBJ2-7	14	TRBD1	TGTGCCAGCACAAGGACAGGGTGGGACTACGAGCAGTACTTC	CASTRTGWDYEQYF
TRBV6-1	few	TRBJ1-6	13	-	TGTGCCAGCAGCCCCACAGGGAGAGCACCCCTCCACTTT	CASSPTGRAPLHF
TRBV20-1	many	TRBJ2-7	11	-	TGCAGTGCTTTTAACTCCTACGAGCAGTACTTC	CSAFNSYEQYF
TRBV7-2	many	TRBJ1-3	16	-	TGTGCCAGCAGCTTAGCCACAGGACTCTCTGGAAACACCATATATTTT	CASSLATGLSGNTIYF
TRBV5-1	-	TRBJ2-5	15	TRBD1	TGCGCCAGCAGCTCGCGGACAGGACCCCAAGAGACCCAGTACTTC	CASSSRTGPQETQYF
TRBV4-1	many	TRBJ1-5	17	-	TGCGCCAGCAGCCAAGATCTTACCGGGGCCTCCCTTTGGCCCCAGCATTTT	CASSQDLTGASLWPQHF
TRBV19	few	TRBJ2-7	14	TRBD1	TGTGCCAGTACCCCAGGGGGCCTAACCTACGAGCAGTACTTC	CASTPGGLTYEQYF
TRBV4-1	few	TRBJ2-4	20	TRBD2	TGCGCCAGCAGCCAAGATAGCGGGGCACTCTCTTTGGTTGCCAAAAACATTCAGTACTTC	CASSQDSGALSLVAKNIQYF
TRBV30	-	TRBJ1-2	11	-	TGTGCCTGGAGTAGGGACTATGGCTACACCTTC	CAWSRDYGYTF
TRBV7-2	-	TRBJ2-1	16	TRBD2	TGTGCCAGCAGCTTAGGTCAACTAGCGGCCTACAATGAGCAGTTCTTC	CASSLGQLAAYNEQFF
TRBV18	few	TRBJ2-7	14	-	TGTGCCAGCTCACAACAGACAGGCTCCTACGAGCAGTACTTC	CASSQQTGSYEQYF
TRBV9	-	TRBJ2-7	15	-	TGTGCCAGCAGCGTAGGGGGGGACAGCTCCTACGAGCAGTACTTC	CASSVGGDSSYEQYF
TRBV19	-	TRBJ2-1	16	-	TGTGCCAGTAGTCTCGGGCGGGCAGTAGTCTACAATGAGCAGTTCTTC	CASSLGRAVVYNEQFF
TRBV3-1	few	TRBJ2-1	13	-	TGTGCCAGCAGCCAAGCTCTCCCATTGGAGCAGTTCTTC	CASSQALPLEQFF
TRBV20-1	-	TRBJ2-1	12	TRBD2	TGCAGTGCTTCCCAAGCGGGATATGAGCAGTTCTTC	CSASQAGYEQFF
TRBV20-1	few	TRBJ2-3	12	TRBD2	TGCGGTAGCGGGAGCGTAACAGATACGCAGTATTTT	CGSGSVTDTQYF